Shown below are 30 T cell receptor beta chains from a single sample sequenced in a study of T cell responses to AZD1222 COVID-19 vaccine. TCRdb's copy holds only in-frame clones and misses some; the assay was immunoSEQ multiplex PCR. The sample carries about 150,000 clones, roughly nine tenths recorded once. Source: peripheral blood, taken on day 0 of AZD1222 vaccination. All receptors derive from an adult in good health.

DNA of the CDR3: TGTGCCAGCAGCCAAGTCGCAGGGGGAAGCACAGATACGCAGTATTTT. Translation gives CASSQVAGGSTDTQYF. This chain links TRBV4-2 with TRBJ2-3; the match to TRBD1 covers 7 bases. This CDR3 is built from 16 residues. The trim removed 1 base at V and 0 bases at J, leaving 4 bases unmatched. From germline, CDR1 is LGHNA and CDR2 YNFKEQ.

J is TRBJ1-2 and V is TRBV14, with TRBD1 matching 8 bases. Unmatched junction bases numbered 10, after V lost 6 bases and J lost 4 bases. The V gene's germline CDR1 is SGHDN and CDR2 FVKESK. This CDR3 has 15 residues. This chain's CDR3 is CASSPTGGVSYGYTF. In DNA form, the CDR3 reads TGTGCCAGCAGTCCAACAGGGGGAGTCTCCTATGGCTACACCTTC. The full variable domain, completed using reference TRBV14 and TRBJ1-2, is EAGVTQFPSHSVIEKGQTVTLRCDPISGHDNLYWYRRVMGKEIKFLLHFVKESKQDESGMPNNRFLAERTGGTYSTLKVQPAELEDSGVYFCASSPTGGVSYGYTFGSGTRLTVV.

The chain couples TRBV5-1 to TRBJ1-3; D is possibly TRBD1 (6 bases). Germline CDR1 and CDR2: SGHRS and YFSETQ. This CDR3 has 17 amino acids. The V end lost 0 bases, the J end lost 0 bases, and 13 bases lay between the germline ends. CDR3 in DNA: TGCGCCAGCAGCTTGGCGACAGGCGGGCCCTCTGGAAACACCATATATTTT. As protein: CASSLATGGPSGNTIYF.

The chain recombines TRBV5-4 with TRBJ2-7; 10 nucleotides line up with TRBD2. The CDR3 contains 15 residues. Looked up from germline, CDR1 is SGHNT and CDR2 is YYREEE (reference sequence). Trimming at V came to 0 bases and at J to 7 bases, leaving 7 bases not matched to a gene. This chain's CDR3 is CASSLVSGGAKEQYV. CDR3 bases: TGTGCCAGCAGCTTGGTCAGCGGGGGGGCCAAGGAGCAGTACGTC.

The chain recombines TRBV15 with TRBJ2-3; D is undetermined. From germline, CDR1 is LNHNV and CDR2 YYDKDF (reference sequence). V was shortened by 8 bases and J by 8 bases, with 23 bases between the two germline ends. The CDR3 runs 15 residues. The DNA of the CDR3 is TGTGCCACCGCGGAAGAGCCAGGACCCGCCCGTACGCAGTATTTT. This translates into CATAEEPGPARTQYF.

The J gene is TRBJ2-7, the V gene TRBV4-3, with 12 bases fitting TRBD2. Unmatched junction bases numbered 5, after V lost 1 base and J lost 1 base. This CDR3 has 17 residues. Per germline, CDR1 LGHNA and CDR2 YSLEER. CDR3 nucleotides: TGCGCCAGCAGCCAAGCGTCTAGCGGGGGGGGGTCCTACGAGCAGTACTTC. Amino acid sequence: CASSQASSGGGSYEQYF.

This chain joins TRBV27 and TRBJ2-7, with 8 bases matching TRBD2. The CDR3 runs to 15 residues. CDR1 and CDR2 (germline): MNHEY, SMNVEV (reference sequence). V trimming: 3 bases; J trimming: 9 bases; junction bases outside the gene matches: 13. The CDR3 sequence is CASSLTGGPFEGQYF. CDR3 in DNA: TGTGCCAGCAGTTTGACGGGGGGGCCTTTTGAGGGGCAGTACTTC.

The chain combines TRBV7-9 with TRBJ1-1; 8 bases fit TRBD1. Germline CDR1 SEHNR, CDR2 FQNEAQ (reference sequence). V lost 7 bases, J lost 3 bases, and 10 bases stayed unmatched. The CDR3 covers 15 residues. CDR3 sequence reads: CASTNDQGADTEAFF. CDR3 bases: TGTGCCAGCACCAACGACCAGGGGGCAGACACTGAAGCTTTCTTT. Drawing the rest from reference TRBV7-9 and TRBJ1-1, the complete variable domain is DTGVSQNPRHKITKRGQNVTFRCDPISEHNRLYWYRQTLGQGPEFLTYFQNEAQLEKSRLLSDRFSAERPKGSFSTLEIQRTEQGDSAMYLCASTNDQGADTEAFFGQGTRLTVV.

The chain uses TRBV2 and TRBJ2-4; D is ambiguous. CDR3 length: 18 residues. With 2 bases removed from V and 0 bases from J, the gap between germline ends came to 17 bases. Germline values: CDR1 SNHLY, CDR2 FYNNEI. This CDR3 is CASSEITPGVIAKNIQYF. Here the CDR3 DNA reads TGTGCCAGCAGTGAAATAACGCCAGGAGTCATAGCCAAAAACATTCAGTACTTC.

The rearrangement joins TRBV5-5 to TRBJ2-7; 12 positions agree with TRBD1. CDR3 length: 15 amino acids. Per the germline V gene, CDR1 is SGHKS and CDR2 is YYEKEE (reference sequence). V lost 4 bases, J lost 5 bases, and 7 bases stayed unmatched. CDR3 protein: CASSPRDRGLHEQYV. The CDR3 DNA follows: TGTGCCAGCAGCCCCCGGGACAGGGGGCTACACGAGCAGTACGTC.

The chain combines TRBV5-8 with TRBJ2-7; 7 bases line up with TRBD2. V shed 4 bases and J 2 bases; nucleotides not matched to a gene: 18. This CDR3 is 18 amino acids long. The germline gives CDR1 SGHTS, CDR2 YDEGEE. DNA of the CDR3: TGTGCCAGCAGCGACGATATGGGGAGGGGAGAGGGCCCCTACGAGCAGTACTTC. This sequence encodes CASSDDMGRGEGPYEQYF.

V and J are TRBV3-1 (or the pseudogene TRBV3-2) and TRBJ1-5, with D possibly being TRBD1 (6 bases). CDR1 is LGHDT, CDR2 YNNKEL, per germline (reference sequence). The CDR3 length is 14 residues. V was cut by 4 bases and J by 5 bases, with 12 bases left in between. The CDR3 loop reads CASSPGHGDQPQHF. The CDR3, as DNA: TGTGCCAGCAGCCCGGGACACGGGGATCAGCCCCAGCATTTT.

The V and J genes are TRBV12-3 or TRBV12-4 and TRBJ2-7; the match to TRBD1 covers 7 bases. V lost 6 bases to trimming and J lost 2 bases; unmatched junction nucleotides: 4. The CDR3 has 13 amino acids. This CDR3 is CASRRGGAYEQYF. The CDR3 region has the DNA TGTGCCAGCAGAAGAGGGGGCGCCTACGAGCAGTACTTC.

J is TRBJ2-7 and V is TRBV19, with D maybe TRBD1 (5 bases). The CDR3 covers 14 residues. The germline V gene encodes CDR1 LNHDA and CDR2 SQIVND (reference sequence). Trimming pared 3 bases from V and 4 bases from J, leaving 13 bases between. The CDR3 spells CASSIRVAEYEQYF. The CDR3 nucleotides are TGTGCCAGTAGTATCAGGGTAGCCGAATACGAGCAGTACTTC. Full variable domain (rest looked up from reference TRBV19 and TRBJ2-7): DGGITQSPKYLFRKEGQNVTLSCEQNLNHDAMYWYRQDPGQGLRLIYYSQIVNDFQKGDIAEGYSVSREKKESFPLTVTSAQKNPTAFYLCASSIRVAEYEQYFGPGTRLTVT.

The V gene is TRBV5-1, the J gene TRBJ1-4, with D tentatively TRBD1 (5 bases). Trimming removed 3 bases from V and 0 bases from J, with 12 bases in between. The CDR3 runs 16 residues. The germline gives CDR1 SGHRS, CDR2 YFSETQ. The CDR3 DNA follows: TGCGCCAGCAGCTGGGGGACCGCTACAACTAATGAAAAACTGTTTTTT. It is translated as CASSWGTATTNEKLFF.

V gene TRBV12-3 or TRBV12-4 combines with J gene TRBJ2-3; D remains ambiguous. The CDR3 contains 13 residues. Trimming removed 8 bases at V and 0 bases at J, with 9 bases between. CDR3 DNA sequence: TGTGCCAGCGTAATCAGTAGCACAGATACGCAGTATTTT. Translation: CASVISSTDTQYF.

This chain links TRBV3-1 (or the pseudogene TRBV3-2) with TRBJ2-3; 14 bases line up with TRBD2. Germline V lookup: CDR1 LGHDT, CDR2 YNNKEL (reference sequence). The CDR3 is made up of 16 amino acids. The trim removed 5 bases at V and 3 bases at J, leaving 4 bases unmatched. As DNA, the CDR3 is TGTGCCAGCAGCGATCGGACTAGCGGGAGGACAGATACGCAGTATTTT. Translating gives CASSDRTSGRTDTQYF.

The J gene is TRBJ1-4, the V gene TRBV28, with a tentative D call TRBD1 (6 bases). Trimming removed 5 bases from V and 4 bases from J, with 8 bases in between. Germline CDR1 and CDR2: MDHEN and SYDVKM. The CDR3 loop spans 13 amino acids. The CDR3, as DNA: TGTGCCAGCAGTAGGGGGTTTAATGAAAAACTGTTTTTT. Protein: CASSRGFNEKLFF. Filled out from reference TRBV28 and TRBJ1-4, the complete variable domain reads DVKVTQSSRYLVKRTGEKVFLECVQDMDHENMFWYRQDPGLGLRLIYFSYDVKMKEKGDIPEGYSVSREKKERFSLILESASTNQTSMYLCASSRGFNEKLFFGSGTQLSVL.

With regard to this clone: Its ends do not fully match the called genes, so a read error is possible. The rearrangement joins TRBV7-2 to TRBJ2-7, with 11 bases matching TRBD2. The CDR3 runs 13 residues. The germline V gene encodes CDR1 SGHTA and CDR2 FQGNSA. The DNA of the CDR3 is TGTGCCAGCAGCCTAGCGGGGGGCTACGAGCAGTACTTC. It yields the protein CASSLAGGYEQYF. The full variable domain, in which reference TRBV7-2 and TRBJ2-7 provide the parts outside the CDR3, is GAGVSQSPSNKVTEKGKDVELRCDPISGHTALYWYRQSLGQGLEFLIYFQGNSAPDKSGLPSDRFSAERTGGSVSTLTIQRTQQEDSAVYLCASSLAGGYEQYFGPGTRLTVT.

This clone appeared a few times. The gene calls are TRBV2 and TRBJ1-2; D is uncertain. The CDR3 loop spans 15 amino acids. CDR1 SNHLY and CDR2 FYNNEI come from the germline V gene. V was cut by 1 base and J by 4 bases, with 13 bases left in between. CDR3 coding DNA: TGTGCCAGCAGTGAAGACACCCTCTCGTCCTATGGCTACACCTTC. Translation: CASSEDTLSSYGYTF.

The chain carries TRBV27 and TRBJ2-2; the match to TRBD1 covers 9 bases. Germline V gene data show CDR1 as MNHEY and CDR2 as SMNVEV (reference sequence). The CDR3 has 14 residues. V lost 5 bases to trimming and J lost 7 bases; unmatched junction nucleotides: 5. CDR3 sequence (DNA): TGTGCCAGCAGTCCCGGGACAGGGTTCGGGGAGCTGTTTTTT. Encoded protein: CASSPGTGFGELFF.

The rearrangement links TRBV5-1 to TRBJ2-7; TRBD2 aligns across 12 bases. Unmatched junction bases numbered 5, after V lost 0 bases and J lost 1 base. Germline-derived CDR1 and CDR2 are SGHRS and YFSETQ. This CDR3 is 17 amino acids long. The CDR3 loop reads CASSLGRTSGVSYEQYF. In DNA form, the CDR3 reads TGCGCCAGCAGCTTGGGGAGGACTAGCGGGGTGTCCTACGAGCAGTACTTC.

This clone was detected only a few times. The CDR3 DNA is TGTGCCAGCAGCTTGGGTCCAGGCAATCAGCCCCAGCATTTT. It translates to CASSLGPGNQPQHF. The V call is TRBV5-5, the J call TRBJ1-5; D is undetermined. Trimming left V 0 bases short and J 2 bases short, with 6 bases between. CDR1 is SGHKS, CDR2 YYEKEE, per germline (reference sequence). The CDR3 extends over 14 amino acids.

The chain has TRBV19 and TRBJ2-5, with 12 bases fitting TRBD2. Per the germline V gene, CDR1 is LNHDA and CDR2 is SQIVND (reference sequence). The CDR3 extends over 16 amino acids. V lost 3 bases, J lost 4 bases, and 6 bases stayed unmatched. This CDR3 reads CASSIRGLAGTETQYF. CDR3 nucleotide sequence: TGTGCCAGTAGTATCCGAGGACTAGCGGGGACAGAGACCCAGTACTTC.

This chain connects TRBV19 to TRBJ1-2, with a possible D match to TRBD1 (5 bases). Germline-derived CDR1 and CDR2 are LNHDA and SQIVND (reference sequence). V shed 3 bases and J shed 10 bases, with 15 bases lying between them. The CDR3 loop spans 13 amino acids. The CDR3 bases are TGTGCCAGTAGTATCCAAGGACAAGCTGTCTACACCTTC. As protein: CASSIQGQAVYTF.

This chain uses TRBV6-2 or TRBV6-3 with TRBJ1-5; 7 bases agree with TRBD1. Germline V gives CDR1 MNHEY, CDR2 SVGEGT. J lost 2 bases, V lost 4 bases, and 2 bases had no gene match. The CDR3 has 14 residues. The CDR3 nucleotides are TGTGCCAGCAGTTCCGGACAGGGCAATCAGCCCCAGCATTTT. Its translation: CASSSGQGNQPQHF.

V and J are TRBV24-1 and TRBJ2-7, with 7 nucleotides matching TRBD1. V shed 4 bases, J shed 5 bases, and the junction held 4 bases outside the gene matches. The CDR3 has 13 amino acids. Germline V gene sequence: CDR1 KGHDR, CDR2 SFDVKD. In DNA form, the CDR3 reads TGTGCCACCAGTGACCTTACAGGGGACGAGCAGTACTTC. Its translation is CATSDLTGDEQYF.

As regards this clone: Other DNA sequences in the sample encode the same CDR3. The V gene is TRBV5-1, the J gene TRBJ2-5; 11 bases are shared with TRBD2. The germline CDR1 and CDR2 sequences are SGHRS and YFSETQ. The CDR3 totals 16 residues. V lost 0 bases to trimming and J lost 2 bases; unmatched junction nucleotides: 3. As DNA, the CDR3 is TGCGCCAGCAGCTTGGCCGTAGCGGGGGGGCAAGAGACCCAGTACTTC. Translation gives CASSLAVAGGQETQYF.

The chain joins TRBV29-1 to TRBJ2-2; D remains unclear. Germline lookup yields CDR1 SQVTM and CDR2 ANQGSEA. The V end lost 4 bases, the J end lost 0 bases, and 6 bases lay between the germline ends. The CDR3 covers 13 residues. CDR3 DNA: TGCAGCGTTGTCGTTGCGAACACCGGGGAGCTGTTTTTT. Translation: CSVVVANTGELFF.

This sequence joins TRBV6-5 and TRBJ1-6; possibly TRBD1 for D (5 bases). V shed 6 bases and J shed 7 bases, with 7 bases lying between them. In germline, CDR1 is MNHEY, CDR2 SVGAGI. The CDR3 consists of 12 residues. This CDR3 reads CASRNRNSPLHF. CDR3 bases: TGTGCCAGCAGGAACAGGAATTCACCCCTCCACTTT.